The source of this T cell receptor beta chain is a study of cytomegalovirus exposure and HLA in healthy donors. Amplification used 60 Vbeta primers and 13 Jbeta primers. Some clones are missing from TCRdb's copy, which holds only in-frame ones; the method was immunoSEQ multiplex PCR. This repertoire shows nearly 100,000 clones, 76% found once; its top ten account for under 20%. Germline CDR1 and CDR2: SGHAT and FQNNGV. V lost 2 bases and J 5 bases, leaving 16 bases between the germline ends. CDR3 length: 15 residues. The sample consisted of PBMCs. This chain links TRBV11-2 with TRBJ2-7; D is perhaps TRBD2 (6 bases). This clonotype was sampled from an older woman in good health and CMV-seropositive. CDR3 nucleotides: TGTGCCAGCAGCTTAACGGCGGGACCTGTGAACGAGCAGTACTTC. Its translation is CASSLTAGPVNEQYF.